Each of the 26 T cell receptor beta chains below was sequenced from the same sample in a study of control samples from healthy donors and cancer patients. This table comes from immunoSEQ multiplex PCR, and its TCRdb copy is limited to in-frame clones, with some not included. The profile shows about 110,000 clones, approximately 87% of them singletons. The sequencing sample was made of PBMCs. The source of these receptors is a woman in her sixties with lung cancer.

This sequence joins TRBV15 and TRBJ1-2, with 9 bases matching TRBD1. The CDR3 length is 16 residues. CDR1 and CDR2 (germline): LNHNV, YYDKDF (reference sequence). After removal of 1 base from V and 4 bases from J, the junction contained 7 bases not matched to a gene. In nucleotides, the CDR3 is TGTGCCACCAGCAGAGGTAGGGACAGGGACATCTATGGCTACACCTTC. This gives the protein CATSRGRDRDIYGYTF.

The chain couples TRBV29-1 to TRBJ1-1; D is ambiguous. In germline, CDR1 is SQVTM, CDR2 ANQGSEA. This CDR3 comprises 14 residues. V lost 1 base and J lost 4, with 13 bases in between. CDR3 bases: TGCAGCGTTGAAGGCCTGACTCAAGGCACTGAAGCTTTCTTT. Protein product: CSVEGLTQGTEAFF.

The genes are TRBV12-3 or TRBV12-4 and TRBJ2-7, with D unclear. The CDR3 is made up of 11 amino acids. V lost 5 bases to trimming and J lost 5 bases, with 7 bases between them. This chain's CDR3 is CASSRLDEQYF. The CDR3 DNA follows: TGTGCCAGCAGTCGACTCGACGAGCAGTACTTC.

V is TRBV19 and J is TRBJ1-6; D is possibly TRBD1 (5 bases). This CDR3 region has 13 residues. Trimming removed 8 bases from V and 7 bases from J, with 12 bases in between. Looked up from germline, CDR1 is LNHDA and CDR2 is SQIVND (reference sequence). The CDR3 DNA reads TGTGCCAGTTCAGACAGAGAAAATTCACCCCTCCACTTT. Its translation is CASSDRENSPLHF.

J is TRBJ2-1 and V is TRBV4-1, with D possibly matching TRBD2 (6 bases). Between the trimmed V and J ends, which lost 0 bases and 4 bases, there was a span of 16 bases. The CDR3 spans 17 residues. Germline CDR1 is MGHRA and CDR2 is YSYEKL. CDR3 amino acids: CASSQDGGTTEYNEQFF. The CDR3 bases are TGCGCCAGCAGCCAAGATGGAGGGACCACCGAATACAATGAGCAGTTCTTC.

This chain links TRBV6-2 or TRBV6-3 with TRBJ2-7; TRBD1 matches at 7 bases. This CDR3 is 17 amino acids long. Germline V gene sequence: CDR1 MNHEY, CDR2 SVGEGT. V lost 2 bases and J lost 3; bases outside the gene matches: 13. DNA for the CDR3: TGTGCCAGCAGTTACCGTCCAGGGGGATCCCTAATCTACGAGCAGTACTTC. Translating it yields CASSYRPGGSLIYEQYF.

The chain uses TRBV6-7 and TRBJ1-6; the D gene is possibly TRBD1 (6 bases). TRBV6-7 is assigned to the ORF class and has an uncertain function. Trimming left V 7 bases short and J 0 bases short, with 13 bases between. The CDR3 is 16 residues long. CDR3 loop: CASTGEGDSYNSPLHF. CDR3 coding DNA: TGTGCCAGCACCGGGGAGGGGGACTCCTATAATTCACCCCTCCACTTT.

The chain recombines TRBV5-6 with TRBJ1-4; TRBD1 aligns across 10 bases. This CDR3 region has 13 residues. Germline V lookup: CDR1 SGHDT, CDR2 YYEEEE. With V trimmed by 3 bases and J by 12 bases, 5 bases remained unmatched. CDR3 region: CASSYRDRGQLFF. CDR3 nucleotide sequence: TGTGCCAGCAGCTACCGGGACAGGGGTCAACTGTTTTTT.

The chain employs TRBV9 and TRBJ2-7, with TRBD2 matching over 7 bases. CDR1 is SGDLS, CDR2 YYNGEE, per germline. V lost 2 bases and J lost 2; bases outside the gene matches: 7. CDR3 length equals 15 residues. The CDR3 DNA reads TGTGCCAGCAGCGTGGGGCTAGCGGAAGCCTACGAGCAGTACTTC. Translation: CASSVGLAEAYEQYF.

The chain uses TRBV30 and TRBJ2-5, with TRBD1 matching 7 bases. The CDR3 has 13 residues. V trimming: 3 bases; J trimming: 4 bases; junction bases outside the gene matches: 5. The germline V gene encodes CDR1 GTSNPN and CDR2 SVGIG (reference sequence). The CDR3 here is CAWRETGRETQYF. The CDR3 nucleotides are TGTGCCTGGAGGGAGACAGGGAGAGAGACCCAGTACTTC.

The V gene is TRBV12-3 or TRBV12-4, the J gene TRBJ1-2, with TRBD1 identical over 10 bases. The V gene end was trimmed by 3 bases and the J gene end by 8 bases; junction bases not matched to a gene: 3. This CDR3 has 13 residues. The CDR3 protein is CASSFGQGVGYTF. In nucleotides, the CDR3 is TGTGCCAGCAGTTTCGGACAGGGGGTCGGCTACACCTTC.

This clone was observed a single time. The chain employs TRBV5-1 and TRBJ2-1; D could derive from TRBD1 or TRBD2 (5 bases each). The ends were cut back, 1 base at V and 5 bases at J, with 13 bases in the middle. Germline V gene data show CDR1 as SGHRS and CDR2 as YFSETQ. CDR3 size: 15 residues. CDR3 region: CASSLRRGRNNEQFF. CDR3 coding DNA: TGCGCCAGCAGCTTGCGTCGGGGCCGAAACAATGAGCAGTTCTTC.

This chain links TRBV9 with TRBJ1-2; no definite D call. V dropped 0 bases and J dropped 6 bases, with 9 bases sitting between them. Germline CDR1 SGDLS, CDR2 YYNGEE. CDR3 length: 13 amino acids. The CDR3 spells CASSVGSGNGYTF. Here the CDR3 DNA reads TGTGCCAGCAGCGTAGGGTCCGGGAATGGCTACACCTTC.

The chain couples TRBV6-1 to TRBJ2-7, with a possible D match to TRBD1 (6 bases). The CDR3 loop spans 15 amino acids. The V end lost 3 bases, the J end lost 8 bases, and 20 bases lay between the germline ends. CDR1 and CDR2 (germline): MNHNS, SASEGT. The chain's CDR3 is CASSDGAGVSRKQYF. The CDR3 region has the DNA TGTGCCAGCAGTGATGGGGCAGGGGTCAGCCGAAAGCAGTACTTC.

The chain has TRBV12-3 or TRBV12-4 and TRBJ1-2, with D possibly matching TRBD1 (5 bases). The CDR3 runs 11 residues. V lost 5 bases, J lost 4 bases, and 5 bases lay in between. The CDR3: CASSQGYGYTF. The CDR3 nucleotides read TGTGCCAGCAGTCAGGGCTATGGCTACACCTTC.

This clone came up once. The rearrangement uses TRBV9 and TRBJ1-5; 9 nucleotides align to TRBD1. J gave up 7 bases and V 3 bases, and 5 bases lay outside the gene matches. The CDR3 has 14 residues. CDR1 is SGDLS and CDR2 is YYNGEE in the germline V gene. Here the CDR3 reads CASSGPGQGQPQHF. In DNA, the CDR3 is TGTGCCAGCAGCGGCCCGGGACAGGGCCAGCCCCAGCATTTT.

The chain recombines TRBV7-9 with TRBJ1-2; the D is unclear. With 3 bases removed from V and 4 bases from J, the gap between germline ends came to 12 bases. This CDR3 comprises 14 residues. Germline V CDR1 and CDR2: SEHNR, FQNEAQ (reference sequence). The CDR3 loop is CASSFSGHGYGYTF. The CDR3 DNA reads as TGTGCCAGCAGCTTCTCCGGGCATGGCTATGGCTACACCTTC.

The V and J genes are TRBV27 and TRBJ2-2; 8 nucleotides match TRBD2. The CDR3 runs 15 residues. Per the germline V gene, CDR1 is MNHEY and CDR2 is SMNVEV (reference sequence). Unmatched junction bases numbered 0, after V lost 3 bases and J lost 0 bases. The CDR3 nucleotides read TGTGCCAGCAGTTTTAGCGGGGCGAACACCGGGGAGCTGTTTTTT. Amino acids: CASSFSGANTGELFF.

V and J are TRBV5-6 and TRBJ1-4; D gene uncertain. The CDR3 spans 14 residues. Germline assignment: CDR1 SGHDT and CDR2 YYEEEE. The V and J ends lost 2 bases and 5 bases respectively, with 10 bases between them. CDR3 coding DNA: TGTGCCAGCAGCTTCCCGGGAAGCAATGAAAAACTGTTTTTT. Residues: CASSFPGSNEKLFF.

This clone was detected only once. This chain links TRBV14 with TRBJ2-5, with D maybe TRBD2 (6 bases). This CDR3 has 13 amino acids. Germline V CDR1 and CDR2: SGHDN, FVKESK. V was shortened by 1 base and J by 5 bases, with 8 bases between the two germline ends. The CDR3 protein is CASSQARGETQYF. The CDR3 DNA follows: TGTGCCAGCAGCCAAGCTCGGGGGGAGACCCAGTACTTC.

Only a few counts were recorded for this clone. V and J are TRBV18 and TRBJ1-3, with TRBD1 identical over 9 bases. The CDR3 totals 16 residues. Losses at the gene ends were 5 bases for V and 0 bases for J; bases not matched to a gene: 5. Germline loops: CDR1 KGHSH, CDR2 LQKENI. CDR3 nucleotide sequence: TGTGCCAGCTCATCCGGGACAGGGCCCTCTGGAAACACCATATATTTT. Its translation: CASSSGTGPSGNTIYF.

The V gene is TRBV5-4, the J gene TRBJ1-1; TRBD1 matches 8 bases. V gave up 4 bases and J gave up 1 base; unmatched junction bases: 6. CDR3 size: 15 residues. Germline lookup yields CDR1 SGHNT and CDR2 YYREEE (reference sequence). As DNA, the CDR3 is TGTGCCAGCAGCACCGGACAGGGTGGGAACACTGAAGCTTTCTTT. Protein product: CASSTGQGGNTEAFF. The complete variable domain, with remaining parts taken from reference TRBV5-4 and TRBJ1-1, reads ETGVTQSPTHLIKTRGQQVTLRCSSQSGHNTVSWYQQALGQGPQFIFQYYREEENGRGNFPPRFSGLQFPNYSSELNVNALELDDSALYLCASSTGQGGNTEAFFGQGTRLTVV.

This chain links TRBV2 with TRBJ1-6; 12 bases line up with TRBD1. CDR1 and CDR2 from the germline V gene are SNHLY and FYNNEI. This CDR3 has 16 amino acids. J lost 10 bases, V lost 3 bases, and 7 bases had no gene match. CDR3 amino acids: CASSDPGQGARSPLHF. The CDR3 DNA sequence: TGTGCCAGCAGTGATCCGGGACAGGGGGCCCGCTCACCCCTCCACTTT.

CDR3 region: CASSLEGTFYYEQYF. The DNA for the CDR3 is TGTGCCAGCAGCTTAGAAGGGACATTTTATTACGAGCAGTACTTC. This chain links TRBV11-2 with TRBJ2-7; D might be TRBD1 (6 bases). With 0 bases removed from V and 4 bases from J, the gap between germline ends came to 13 bases. The CDR3 consists of 15 residues. Germline lookup yields CDR1 SGHAT and CDR2 FQNNGV.

The chain has TRBV21-1 and TRBJ1-1; the D call in the table, TRBD1, was not verified against the DNA. TRBV21-1 is a documented pseudogene. CDR3 length: 17 residues. Here the CDR3 reads CASSKRPMTGLSTEAFF. CDR3 nucleotides: TGTGCCAGCAGCAAAAGGCCCATGACAGGGTTAAGCACTGAAGCTTTCTTT.

This rearrangement joins TRBV12-3 or TRBV12-4 to TRBJ1-1; no clear D. CDR3 length: 13 amino acids. V lost 5 bases to trimming and J lost 5 bases, with 12 bases between them. The CDR3 nucleotides are TGTGCCAGCAGTGCCGCAGGAGGGACTGAAGCTTTCTTT. It is translated as CASSAAGGTEAFF.